Listed here are 13 T cell receptor beta chains from one sample, sequenced in a study of T cells after yellow fever vaccination (dated by TCRdb to the late 2010s). In the paper's terms, the treatment or condition label means: live attenuated yellow fever vaccine strain. Libraries were made using 5' RACE. The sequencer listed for this sample is Illumina HiSeq 2500. Through fastp at Q25 and MiXCR, TCRdb rebuilt clones from the public reads, retaining in-frame beta chains. Under each unique CDR3 protein, matching rows form one entry showing the most common genes and DNA. Within this sample are 200,000 to 250,000 distinct CDR3 sequences, with 6.9% of them counted one time only. Together, the top ten hold roughly 0.86% of the sample. Sequencing used CD4+ T cells sorted from PBMCs, obtained 15 days after the yellow fever booster vaccination. The receptors derive from a man aged 25 to 40 who received the YFV17D yellow fever vaccine.

In its sample, this clonotype was seen a few times. V and J are TRBV27 and TRBJ2-6, with 7 positions matching TRBD1. Germline V gene sequence: CDR1 MNHEY, CDR2 SMNVEV (reference sequence). The CDR3 is made up of 15 amino acids. With 8 bases clipped from V and 0 bases from J, the junction kept 4 bases outside the gene matches. For the CDR3, the DNA is TGTGCCAGCCGGGACAGCTTCTCTGGGGCCAACGTCCTGACTTTC. This codes for CASRDSFSGANVLTF.

This clonotype came up many times. V usage is TRBV5-1 and J usage is TRBJ2-3; 7 bases match TRBD1. V was pared by 5 bases and J by 6 bases, with 18 bases of the junction left unmatched. Germline V gene data show CDR1 as SGHRS and CDR2 as YFSETQ. The CDR3 is 17 residues long. CDR3 protein: CASRPRGLLGVSDTQYF. The CDR3 DNA reads as TGCGCCAGCAGACCTAGGGGGCTTCTGGGAGTGTCTGATACGCAGTATTTT.

This clonotype was seen repeatedly, ten times or more. The rearrangement links TRBV29-1 to TRBJ2-7; 15 bases line up with TRBD2. There are 14 residues in the CDR3. Germline-derived CDR1 and CDR2 are SQVTM and ANQGSEA. V lost 6 bases and J lost 1; bases outside the gene matches: 1. In nucleotides, the CDR3 is TGCAGCGTGGGGACTAGCGGGAGGTCCTACGAGCAGTACTTC. This sequence encodes CSVGTSGRSYEQYF.

This clonotype was detected a few times. This chain joins TRBV29-1 and TRBJ2-1, with a tentative D call TRBD2 (8 bases). The germline V gene has CDR1 SQVTM and CDR2 ANQGSEA. The V gene lost 7 bases and the J gene lost 1 base, with 26 bases spanning the gap. The CDR3 runs 18 residues. CDR3 sequence reads: CSGTTGGGGRKSYNEQFF. CDR3 nucleotide sequence: TGCAGCGGAACCACGGGAGGGGGCGGGAGAAAGTCCTACAATGAGCAGTTCTTC.

This clonotype has a handful of counts. This chain connects TRBV20-1 to TRBJ1-2; 8 positions agree with TRBD1. This CDR3 comprises 12 residues. V was clipped by 6 bases and J by 8 bases; unmatched bases: 8. Per germline, CDR1 DFQATT and CDR2 SNEGSKA (reference sequence). CDR3 sequence reads: CSAGQGEEGYTF. The CDR3 nucleotides read TGCAGTGCCGGACAGGGCGAGGAAGGCTACACCTTC.

This clonotype has just a few counts. J is TRBJ2-4 and V is TRBV3-1; TRBD1 aligns across 9 bases. Trimming took 4 bases from V and 3 from J; bases not matched to a gene: 7. From germline, CDR1 is LGHDT and CDR2 YNNKEL (reference sequence). The CDR3 is made up of 16 amino acids. CDR3 bases: TGTGCCAGCAGCCCTTGGACAGGGGAGGGCAAAAACATTCAGTACTTC. Encoded protein: CASSPWTGEGKNIQYF.

The chain is built from TRBV20-1 and TRBJ2-3; the match to TRBD2 covers 16 bases. The CDR3 totals 18 residues. CDR1 and CDR2 from the germline V gene are DFQATT and SNEGSKA (reference sequence). The V and J ends lost 4 bases and 4 bases, in that order; junction bases with no gene match: 11. As DNA, the CDR3 is TGCAGTGCTAACCCTGGGACTAGCGGGAGGGCCGAAGCAGATACGCAGTATTTT. Translation: CSANPGTSGRAEADTQYF.

This clonotype was counted at least ten times. The CDR3 nucleotides read TGTGCCAGCAGCCAAGATTATAGCACAGATACGCAGTATTTT. Amino acids: CASSQDYSTDTQYF. The chain joins TRBV14 to TRBJ2-3; D not resolved. This CDR3 is built from 14 residues. The germline gives CDR1 SGHDN, CDR2 FVKESK. V shed 0 bases and J shed 0 bases, with 4 bases lying between them.

This clonotype was counted only a few times. The V gene is TRBV10-2, the J gene TRBJ2-1, with D tentatively TRBD1 or TRBD2 (5 bases each). CDR1 and CDR2 (germline): WSHSY, SAAADI. V dropped 6 bases and J dropped 6 bases, with 12 bases sitting between them. The CDR3 is 13 residues long. The DNA of the CDR3 is TGCGCCAGCAGAATACCGGGGCTCAATGAGCAGTTCTTC. Its protein product is CASRIPGLNEQFF.

In its sample, this clonotype was seen once. A clone one base away is much larger, so this may be a read error. The chain combines TRBV7-9 with TRBJ2-7, with 8 bases identical to TRBD1. Losses at the gene ends were 5 bases for V and 7 bases for J; bases not matched to a gene: 7. Germline CDR1 is SEHNR and CDR2 is FQNEAQ (reference sequence). CDR3 size: 13 residues. The CDR3 here is CASSAQGASEQYF. The DNA for the CDR3 is TGTGCCAGCAGCGCGCAGGGGGCATCTGAGCAGTACTTC.

This rearrangement joins TRBV7-2 to TRBJ1-5; no firm D call. CDR3 length: 15 residues. V was shortened by 0 bases and J by 3 bases, with 9 bases between the two germline ends. Germline V CDR1 and CDR2: SGHTA, FQGNSA. CDR3 sequence: CASSLASQNNQPQHF. In DNA, the CDR3 is TGTGCCAGCAGCTTAGCCTCCCAGAACAATCAGCCCCAGCATTTT. Looking up the rest from reference TRBV7-2 and TRBJ1-5 gives the full variable domain: GAGVSQSPSNKVTEKGKDVELRCDPISGHTALYWYRQSLGQGLEFLIYFQGNSAPDKSGLPSDRFSAERTGGSVSTLTIQRTQQEDSAVYLCASSLASQNNQPQHFGDGTRLSIL.

The V call is TRBV20-1, the J call TRBJ1-2; D call uncertain. V lost 5 bases and J lost 4, with 20 bases in between. There are 15 residues in the CDR3. From germline, CDR1 is DFQATT and CDR2 SNEGSKA (reference sequence). Here the CDR3 reads CSAPRPEGYSYGYTF. The CDR3, as DNA: TGCAGTGCTCCCAGGCCCGAAGGATACTCCTATGGCTACACCTTC.

This clonotype was seen many times. The V gene is TRBV12-3 or TRBV12-4, the J gene TRBJ1-3, with 8 bases aligning to TRBD1. V lost 6 bases, J lost 4 bases, and 5 bases stayed unmatched. The CDR3 extends over 14 amino acids. Here the CDR3 reads CASRRTGTGNTIYF. The CDR3 nucleotides are TGTGCCAGCAGGCGGACAGGGACAGGAAACACCATATATTTT.